This TCR beta chain was observed in a study of T cell responses to AZD1222 COVID-19 vaccine. Concerning this clone: Antigen unknown.

The repertoire was sequenced with immunoSEQ multiplex PCR; TCRdb's copy has only in-frame clones and lacks some. Across about 140,000 clones, the top ten clones capture approximately 2% of the sample. Study-level points and caveats: Among the donors, most were white British and more were female, and clonal diversity was possibly underestimated. AZD1222 recipients seropositive at baseline numbered only 5 to 7. With two AZD1222 doses given, Spike-specific TCR breadth and depth both rose. Mapped onto spike, vaccine-associated CD4 TCRs spanned it and were dominant at 160-218 and 743-854.

The CDR3 length is 16 residues. V gave up 4 bases and J gave up 1 base, with 17 bases separating them. The V gene is TRBV5-3, the J gene TRBJ1-1; D may be TRBD1 (5 bases). TRBV5-3 is marked as an open reading frame, function uncertain. The source is an adult in good health. Sequencing used peripheral blood. CDR3 sequence (DNA): TGTGCCAGAAGCCCCGGGCCCGGGGCAAAGAACACTGAAGCTTTCTTT. Encoded protein: CARSPGPGAKNTEAFF.